This T cell receptor (beta chain) stems from a study of spatial heterogeneity in lung cancer. Study overall: Each time, sequencing found more beta-chain sequences than alpha-chain sequences. Mean representation of each unique TCR and UMI combination in the raw reads exceeded ten occurrences. Broader study findings: Tumor TCRs that were ubiquitous and expanded showed up in blood more at resection than follow-up.

From the 5' RACE reads, TCRdb called clonotypes with MiXCR, one entry per CDR3 protein. The sample records approximately 40,000 distinct CDR3 sequences, approximately 7.2% being singletons. This clonotype has ten or more counts. As yet, its antigen is unknown. Time point reported: sample taken at primary tumor resection. Whole RNA, isolated from tumor, nontumor lung or frozen PBMC, was sequenced without prior sorting. The CDR3 extends over 16 amino acids. V was cut by 8 bases and J by 0 bases, with 17 bases left in between. The TCR sequence derives from a female donor with early-stage non-small cell lung cancer. The starting material was PBMCs, obtained at surgery. The V and J genes are TRBV12-3 or TRBV12-4 and TRBJ2-1; D is unresolved. The CDR3 region is CASGAGRLSSYNEQFF. The CDR3 DNA follows: TGTGCCAGCGGTGCCGGGCGCTTGAGCTCCTACAATGAGCAGTTCTTC.